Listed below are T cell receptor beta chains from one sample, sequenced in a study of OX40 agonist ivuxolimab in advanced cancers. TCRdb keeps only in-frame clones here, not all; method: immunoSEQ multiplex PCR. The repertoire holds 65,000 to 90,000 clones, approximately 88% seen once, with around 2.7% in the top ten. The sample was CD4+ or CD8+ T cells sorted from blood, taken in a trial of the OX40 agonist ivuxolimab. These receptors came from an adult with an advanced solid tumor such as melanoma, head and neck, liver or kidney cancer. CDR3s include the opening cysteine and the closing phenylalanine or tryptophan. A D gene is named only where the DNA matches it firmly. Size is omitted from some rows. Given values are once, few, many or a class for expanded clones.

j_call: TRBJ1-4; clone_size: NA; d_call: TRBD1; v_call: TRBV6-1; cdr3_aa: CASSEGQYNEKLFF; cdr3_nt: TGTGCCAGCAGTGAGGGACAGTATAATGAAAAACTGTTTTTT
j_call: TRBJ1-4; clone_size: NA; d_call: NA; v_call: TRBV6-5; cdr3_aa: CASSYSISGEKLFF; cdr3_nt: TGTGCCAGCAGTTACTCGATCAGCGGGGAAAAACTGTTTTTT
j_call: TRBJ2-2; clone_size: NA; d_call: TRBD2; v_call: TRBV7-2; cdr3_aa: CASSLVGSGGAPGELFF; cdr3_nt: TGTGCCAGCAGCTTAGTGGGCAGCGGGGGGGCCCCCGGGGAGCTGTTTTTT
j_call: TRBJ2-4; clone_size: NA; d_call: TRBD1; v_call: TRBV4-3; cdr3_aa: CASSQDYKVRQGIAKNIQYF; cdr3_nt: TGCGCCAGCAGCCAAGATTATAAAGTCCGACAGGGCATAGCCAAAAACATTCAGTACTTC
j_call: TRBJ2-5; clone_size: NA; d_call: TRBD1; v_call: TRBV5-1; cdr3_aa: CASRWDRVGQETQYF; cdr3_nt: TGCGCCAGCAGGTGGGACAGGGTCGGCCAAGAGACCCAGTACTTC
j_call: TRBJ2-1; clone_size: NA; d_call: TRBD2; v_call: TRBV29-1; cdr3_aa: CSVDGRGARNEQFF; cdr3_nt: TGCAGCGTGGACGGGCGGGGGGCCCGGAATGAGCAGTTCTTC
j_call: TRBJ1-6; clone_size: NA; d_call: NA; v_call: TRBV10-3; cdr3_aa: CAIRTGTRNSPLHF; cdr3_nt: TGTGCCATCAGGACGGGAACTAGGAATTCACCCCTCCACTTT
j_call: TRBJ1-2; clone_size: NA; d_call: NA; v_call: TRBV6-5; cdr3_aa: CASSYRPRTLNYGYTF; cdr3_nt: TGTGCCAGCAGTTATCGTCCCAGGACCCTAAACTATGGCTACACCTTC
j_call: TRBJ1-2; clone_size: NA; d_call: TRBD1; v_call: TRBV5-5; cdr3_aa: CASSPQGTGTFGYTF; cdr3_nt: TGTGCCAGCAGCCCCCAGGGGACAGGGACTTTTGGCTACACCTTC
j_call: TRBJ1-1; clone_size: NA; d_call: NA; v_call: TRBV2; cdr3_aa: CASSSSVVTEAFF; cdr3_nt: NA
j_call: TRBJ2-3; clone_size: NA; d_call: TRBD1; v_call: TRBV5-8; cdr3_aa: CASSSGTGGKSDTQYF; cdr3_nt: TGTGCCAGCAGCTCCGGGACAGGGGGCAAGTCAGATACGCAGTATTTT
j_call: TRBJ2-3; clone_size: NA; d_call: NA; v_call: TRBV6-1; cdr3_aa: CASSEQGPSTDTQYF; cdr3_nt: TGTGCCAGCAGTGAACAGGGTCCCAGCACAGATACGCAGTATTTT
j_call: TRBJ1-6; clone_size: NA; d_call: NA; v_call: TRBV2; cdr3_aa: CASMGEVDSPLHF; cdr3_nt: TGTGCCAGCATGGGAGAGGTTGACTCACCCCTCCACTTT
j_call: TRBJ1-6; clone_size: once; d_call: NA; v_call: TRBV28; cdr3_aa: CASFTGALNSPLHF; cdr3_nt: TGTGCCAGTTTTACCGGGGCCCTTAATTCACCCCTCCACTTT
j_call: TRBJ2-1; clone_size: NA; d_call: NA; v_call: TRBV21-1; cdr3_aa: CASLRSGFF; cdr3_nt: TGTGCCAGCCTCCGGTCAGGGTTCTTC
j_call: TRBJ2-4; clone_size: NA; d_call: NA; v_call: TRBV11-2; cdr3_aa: CASSLAIRGGGWTKNIQYF; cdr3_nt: TGTGCCAGCAGCTTAGCGATAAGAGGGGGAGGTTGGACCAAAAACATTCAGTACTTC
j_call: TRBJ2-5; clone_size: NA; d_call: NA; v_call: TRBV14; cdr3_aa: CASSQAAGNQETQYF; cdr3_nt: TGTGCCAGCAGCCAAGCGGCAGGGAATCAAGAGACCCAGTACTTC
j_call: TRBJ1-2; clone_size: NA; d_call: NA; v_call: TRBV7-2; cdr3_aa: CASSLNQGFEGYTF; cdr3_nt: TGTGCCAGCAGCTTAAATCAGGGGTTTGAGGGCTACACCTTC
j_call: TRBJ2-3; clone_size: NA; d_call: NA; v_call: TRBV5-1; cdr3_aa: CASSPGATGRTDTQYF; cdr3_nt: TGCGCCAGCAGCCCCGGGGCGACAGGGAGGACAGATACGCAGTATTTT
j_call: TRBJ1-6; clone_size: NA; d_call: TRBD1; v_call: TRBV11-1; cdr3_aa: CASSLGKTGMNSPLHF; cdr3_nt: TGTGCCAGCAGCTTAGGAAAGACAGGGATGAATTCACCCCTCCACTTT
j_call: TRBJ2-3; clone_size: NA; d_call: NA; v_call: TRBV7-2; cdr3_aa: CASSLRASTDTQYF; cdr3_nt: TGTGCCAGCAGCTTACGGGCTAGCACAGATACGCAGTATTTT
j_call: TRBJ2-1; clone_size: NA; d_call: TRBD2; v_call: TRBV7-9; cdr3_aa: CASSSLSGGRYNEQFF; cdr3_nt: TGTGCCAGCAGCTCCCTTAGCGGGGGCCGCTACAATGAGCAGTTCTTC
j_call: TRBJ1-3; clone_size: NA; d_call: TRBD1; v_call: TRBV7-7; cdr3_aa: CASSAGQGGGNTIYF; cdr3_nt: TGTGCCAGCAGCGCGGGACAGGGGGGAGGAAACACCATATATTTT